This record concerns one TCR beta chain sequence. Its antigen remains undetermined. This entry belongs to a study of CXCR3-negative and CXCR3-positive naive CD8 T cells (dated by TCRdb to the late 2010s). General notes on the study: In total, some 140 million TRB reads were obtained, which works out to roughly 1.5 +/- 0.3 million reads per library. Diversity and physicochemical repertoire analyses were performed on about 12 donors pooled from two independent experiments. TRBV-TRBJ cluster analysis included naive subsets from 5 donors and memory cells from 3 donors. Broader findings and caveats from the paper: Both naive subsets had comparably high repertoire diversity, while memory CD8+ T cells had much lower repertoire diversity. TRBV-TRBJ usage was similar between naive CXCR3-negative and CXCR3-positive cells from the same donor, while memory cells showed distinct patterns. Freshly isolated PBMCs were used for most assays because CXCR3 expression went down partially after cryopreservation. TRB CDR3s from CXCR3-positive naive cells showed higher hydrophobicity (lower Kidera factor 4), lower energy, and higher strength and volume indices than CXCR3-negative naive cells. Because surface CD5, which is linked to self-reactivity in mice, was comparable between the naive subsets, TCR interaction strength was also inferred from TRB CDR3 physicochemical properties.

The germline V gene gives CDR1 as SQVTM and CDR2 as ANQGSEA. The CDR3 spans 16 residues, from the cysteine through the phenylalanine. There is no recorded DNA. The sequencing machine was a NextSeq 550. The Human TCR Profiling Kit (MiLaboratory) was used to prepare UMI-labeled 5' RACE TRB cDNA libraries. cDNA synthesis used the entire amount of extracted RNA, and PCR amplification then used the entire amount of cDNA produced. Libraries were prepared in parallel with an identical number of PCR cycles. On the study's bioinformatics: With a minimum of two reads required per UMI, MIGEC and MiXCR pulled out about 50,000 +/- 10,000 unique UMI-labeled TRB cDNA molecules from each library. On average, roughly 40,000 +/- 10,000 functional in-frame TRB CDR3 nucleotide clonotypes lacking stop codons were found per library. After downsampling to 5000 UMI-labeled TRB molecules per sample, diversity metrics such as normalized Shannon-Wiener and Chao1 were calculated in VDJtools. Clonotype-size-weighted physicochemical properties of the central five CDR3 residues (interaction energy, strength, volume and Kidera factor 4) were computed in VDJtools. TCRdb reprocessed the reads and assigns one entry to each CDR3 protein sequence, leaving out DNA. TCRdb, not the original authors, processed these V and J calls. The sample table records about 63,000 distinct CDR3 sequences. Of the sample, roughly 4.4% is held by the ten largest clones.

For every CD8+ T cell subset, fewer than 350,000 cells were flow-sorted straight into RLT lysis buffer, and each subset was sorted in triplicate. Naive CD8+ T cells were defined stringently as CD45RO-CCR7+CD27+CD95- to exclude memory contaminants. Peripheral blood mononuclear cells were isolated from buffy coats by standard density gradient centrifugation. A FACSAria III was used to flow-sort naive CXCR3-negative and CXCR3-positive CD8+ T cells. Total RNA was extracted from sorted cells with an RNeasy Mini Kit. The sequenced sample consisted of naive CXCR3+ CD8+ T cells from blood. This sample's cell subset or site label indicates: CD45RO-CCR7+CD27+CD95- naive CD8+ T cells expressing CXCR3 (TNR3+). This TCR came from a human donor in good health. Some clones in this sample may be carry-over from other donors' samples. The sequence joins TRBV29-1 to TRBJ2-1; lacking DNA, the TRBD2 call made by TCRdb goes unchecked. The CDR3 loop reads CSVVSVASGANNEQFF.